The clone carrying this T cell receptor beta chain was seen only a few times. Its antigen remains unknown. A clone one base away is much larger, so this may be a read error. Graves' hyperthyroidism without ophthalmopathy progression within 18 months was termed stable. Out of more than 8 ml of fresh peripheral blood came the PBMCs. The sample originates from a study of T cells in Graves' hyperthyroidism and ophthalmopathy. Across the study: Once the initial diagnosis was made, peripheral blood was obtained before any treatment.

RNA transcripts gave rise to amplified TCR beta CDR3 regions. Using the HTBI primer set, a first-round RT-PCR was run on the TCR CDR3. TCRdb itself ran the multiplex PCR reads through MiXCR, one entry per CDR3 protein. The sample records approximately 420,000 distinct CDR3 sequences, roughly 15% being singletons. The CDR3 is made up of 15 amino acids. Germline CDR1 MRHNA, CDR2 SNTAGT. General observations from the study: It was a median around 6 months before onset that the model predicted ophthalmopathy.

Sample: blood. The receptor was derived from a woman under 30 with Graves' hyperthyroidism. The rearrangement joins TRBV6-4 to TRBJ2-1; the match to TRBD2 covers 8 bases. CDR3 protein: CASSVSAGEGNEQSF. CDR3 nucleotides: TGTGCCAGCAGTGTTTCAGCGGGAGAGGGCAATGAGCAGTCCTTC.